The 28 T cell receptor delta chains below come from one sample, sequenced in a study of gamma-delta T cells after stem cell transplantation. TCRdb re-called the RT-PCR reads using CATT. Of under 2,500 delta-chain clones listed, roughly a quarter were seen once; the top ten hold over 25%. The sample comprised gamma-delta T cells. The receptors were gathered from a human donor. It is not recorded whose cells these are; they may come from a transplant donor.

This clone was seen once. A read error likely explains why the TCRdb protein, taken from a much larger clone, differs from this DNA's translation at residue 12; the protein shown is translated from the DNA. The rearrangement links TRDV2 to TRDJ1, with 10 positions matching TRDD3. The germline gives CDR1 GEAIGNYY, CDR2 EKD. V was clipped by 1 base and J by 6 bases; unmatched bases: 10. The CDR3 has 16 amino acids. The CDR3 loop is CACDTLGGGYVNKLIF. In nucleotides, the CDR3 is TGTGCCTGTGACACGCTAGGAGGGGGATACGTTAATAAACTCATCTTT.

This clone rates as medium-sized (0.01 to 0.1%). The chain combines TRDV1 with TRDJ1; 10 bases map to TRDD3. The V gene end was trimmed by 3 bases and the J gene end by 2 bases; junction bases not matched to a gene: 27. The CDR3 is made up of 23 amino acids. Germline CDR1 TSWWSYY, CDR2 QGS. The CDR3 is CALGDPRPPTHRLMGDTTDKLIF. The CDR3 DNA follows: TGTGCTCTTGGGGATCCGAGGCCCCCTACGCACAGGTTGATGGGGGATACTACCGATAAACTCATCTTT.

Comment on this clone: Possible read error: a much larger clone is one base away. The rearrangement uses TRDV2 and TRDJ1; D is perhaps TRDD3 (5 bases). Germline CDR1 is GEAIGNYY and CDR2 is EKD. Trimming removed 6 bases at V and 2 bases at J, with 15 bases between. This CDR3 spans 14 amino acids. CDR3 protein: CACNSVLVTDKLIF. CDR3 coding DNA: TGTGCCTGTAATTCCGTACTGGTAACCGATAAACTCATCTTT.

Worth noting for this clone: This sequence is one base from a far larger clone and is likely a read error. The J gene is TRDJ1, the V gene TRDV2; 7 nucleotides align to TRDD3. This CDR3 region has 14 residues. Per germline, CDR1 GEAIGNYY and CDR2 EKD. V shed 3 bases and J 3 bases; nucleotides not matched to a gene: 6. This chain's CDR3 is CACDAVLGPDKLIF. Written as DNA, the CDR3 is TGTGCCTGTGACGCCGTACTGGGGCCCGATAAACTCATCTTT.

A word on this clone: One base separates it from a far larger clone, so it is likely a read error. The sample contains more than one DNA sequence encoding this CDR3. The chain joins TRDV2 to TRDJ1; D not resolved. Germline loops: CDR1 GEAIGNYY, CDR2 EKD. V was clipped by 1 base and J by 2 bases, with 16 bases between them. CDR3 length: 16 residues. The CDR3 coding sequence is TGTGCCTGTGACACGCTAGGGCTGGAGGATACCGATAAACTCATCTTT. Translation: CACDTLGLEDTDKLIF.

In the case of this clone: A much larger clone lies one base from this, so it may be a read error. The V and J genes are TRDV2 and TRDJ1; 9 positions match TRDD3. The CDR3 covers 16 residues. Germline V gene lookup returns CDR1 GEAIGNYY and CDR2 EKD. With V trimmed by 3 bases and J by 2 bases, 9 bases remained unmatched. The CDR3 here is CACDSLGWGMTDKLIF. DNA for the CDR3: TGTGCCTGTGACTCCCTTGGCTGGGGGATGACCGATAAACTCATCTTT.

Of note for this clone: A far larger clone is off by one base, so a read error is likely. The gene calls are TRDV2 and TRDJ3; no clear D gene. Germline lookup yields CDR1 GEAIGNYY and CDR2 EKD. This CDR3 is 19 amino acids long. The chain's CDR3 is CACGTVGVSGGRDTRQMFF. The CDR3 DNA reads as TGTGCCTGTGGCACCGTCGGCGTTTCTGGCGGGCGGGACACCCGACAGATGTTTTTC.

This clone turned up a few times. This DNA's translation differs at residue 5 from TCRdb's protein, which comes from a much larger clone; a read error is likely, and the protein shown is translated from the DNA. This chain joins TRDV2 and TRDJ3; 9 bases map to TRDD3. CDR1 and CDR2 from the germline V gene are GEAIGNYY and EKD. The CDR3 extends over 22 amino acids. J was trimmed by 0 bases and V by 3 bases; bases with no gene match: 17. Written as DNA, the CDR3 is TGTGCCTGTGACGCCGGGGGGCTGGGGGATCCTACTAGCTCCTGGGACACCCGACAGATGTTTTTC. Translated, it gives CACDAGGLGDPTSSWDTRQMFF.

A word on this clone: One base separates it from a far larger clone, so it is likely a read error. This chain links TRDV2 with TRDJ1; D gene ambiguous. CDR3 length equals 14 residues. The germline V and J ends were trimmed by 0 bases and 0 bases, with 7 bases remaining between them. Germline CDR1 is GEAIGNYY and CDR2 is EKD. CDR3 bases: TGTGCCTGTGACACCGTTGGGCACACCGATAAACTCATCTTT. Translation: CACDTVGHTDKLIF.

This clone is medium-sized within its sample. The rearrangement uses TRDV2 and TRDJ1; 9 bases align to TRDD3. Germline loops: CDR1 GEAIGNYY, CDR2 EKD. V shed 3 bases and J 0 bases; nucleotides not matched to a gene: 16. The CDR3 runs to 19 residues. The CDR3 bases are TGTGCCTGTGACGCCGTTGTACTGGGGGACCCCCTGTACACCGATAAACTCATCTTT. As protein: CACDAVVLGDPLYTDKLIF.

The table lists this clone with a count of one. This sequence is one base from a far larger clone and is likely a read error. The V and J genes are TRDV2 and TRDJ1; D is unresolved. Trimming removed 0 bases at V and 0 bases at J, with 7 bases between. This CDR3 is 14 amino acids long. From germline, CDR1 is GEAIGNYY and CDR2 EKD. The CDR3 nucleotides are TGTGCCTGTGACACCGTTAGGTACACCGATAAACTCATCTTT. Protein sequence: CACDTVRYTDKLIF.

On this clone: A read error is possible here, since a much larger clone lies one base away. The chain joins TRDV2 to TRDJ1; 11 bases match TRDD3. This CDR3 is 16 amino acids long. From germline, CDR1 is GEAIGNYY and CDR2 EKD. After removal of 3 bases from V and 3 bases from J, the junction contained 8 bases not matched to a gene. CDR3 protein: CACDSILGDNSDKLIF. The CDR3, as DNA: TGTGCCTGTGACTCCATACTGGGGGATAACTCCGATAAACTCATCTTT.

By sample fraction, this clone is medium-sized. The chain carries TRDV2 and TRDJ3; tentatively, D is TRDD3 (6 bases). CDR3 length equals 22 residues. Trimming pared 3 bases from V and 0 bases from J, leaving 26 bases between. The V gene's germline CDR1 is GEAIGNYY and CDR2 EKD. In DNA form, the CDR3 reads TGTGCCTGTGACTCCTCCTTTGGGGGGGGAGGACCACGCTCCTGGGACACCCGACAGATGTTTTTC. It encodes CACDSSFGGGGPRSWDTRQMFF.

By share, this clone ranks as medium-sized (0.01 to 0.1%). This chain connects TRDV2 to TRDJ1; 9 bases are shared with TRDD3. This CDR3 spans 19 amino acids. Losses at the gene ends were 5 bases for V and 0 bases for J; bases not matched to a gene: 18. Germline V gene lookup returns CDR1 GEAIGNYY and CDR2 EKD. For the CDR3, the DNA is TGTGCCTGTGTCCCTCTAGCCGTACTGGGGGAGAGCAACACCGATAAACTCATCTTT. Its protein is CACVPLAVLGESNTDKLIF.

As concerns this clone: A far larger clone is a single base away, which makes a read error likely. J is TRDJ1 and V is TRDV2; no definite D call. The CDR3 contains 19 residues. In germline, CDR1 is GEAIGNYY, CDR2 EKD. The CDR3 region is CARDTLGLYPNRFTDKLIF. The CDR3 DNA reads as TGTGCCCGTGACACCCTTGGTTTGTACCCGAACCGGTTCACCGATAAACTCATCTTT.

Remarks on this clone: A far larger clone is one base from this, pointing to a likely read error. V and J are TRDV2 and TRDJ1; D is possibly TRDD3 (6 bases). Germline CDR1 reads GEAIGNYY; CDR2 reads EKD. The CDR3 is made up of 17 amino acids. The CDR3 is CARDTFVSEGLGGKLIF. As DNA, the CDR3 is TGTGCCCGTGACACCTTCGTTTCGGAGGGTTTGGGGGGTAAACTCATCTTT.

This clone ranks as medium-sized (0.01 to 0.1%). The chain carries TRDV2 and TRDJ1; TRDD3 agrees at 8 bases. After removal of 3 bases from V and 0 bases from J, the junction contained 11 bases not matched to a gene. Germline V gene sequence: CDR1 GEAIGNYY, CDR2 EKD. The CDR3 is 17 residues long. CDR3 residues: CACDGISGGLYTDKLIF. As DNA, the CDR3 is TGTGCCTGTGACGGGATTTCTGGGGGACTGTACACCGATAAACTCATCTTT.

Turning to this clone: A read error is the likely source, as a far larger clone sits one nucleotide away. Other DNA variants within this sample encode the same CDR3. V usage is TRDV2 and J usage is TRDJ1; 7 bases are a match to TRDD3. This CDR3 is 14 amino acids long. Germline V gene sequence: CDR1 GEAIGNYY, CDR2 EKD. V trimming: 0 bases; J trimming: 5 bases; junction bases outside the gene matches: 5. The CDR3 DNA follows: TGTGCCTGTGACACCGTACTGGGGCCTGATAAACTCATCTTT. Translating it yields CACDTVLGPDKLIF.

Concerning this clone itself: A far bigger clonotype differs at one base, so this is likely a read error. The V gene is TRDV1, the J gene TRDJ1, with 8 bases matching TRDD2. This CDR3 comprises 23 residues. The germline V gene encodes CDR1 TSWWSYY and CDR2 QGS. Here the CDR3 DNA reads TGTGCTCTTAGGGACACCCCGAGGACTTCCTACAAGTACTGGGTAAAGTTCGCCGATAAACTCATCTTT. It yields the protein CALRDTPRTSYKYWVKFADKLIF.

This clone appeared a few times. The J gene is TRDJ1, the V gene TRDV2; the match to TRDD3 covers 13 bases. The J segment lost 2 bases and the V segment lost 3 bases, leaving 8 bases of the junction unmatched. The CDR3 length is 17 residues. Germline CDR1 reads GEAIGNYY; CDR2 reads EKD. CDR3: CACDRLGDTRETDKLIF. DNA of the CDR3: TGTGCCTGTGACCGACTGGGGGATACGCGTGAAACCGATAAACTCATCTTT.

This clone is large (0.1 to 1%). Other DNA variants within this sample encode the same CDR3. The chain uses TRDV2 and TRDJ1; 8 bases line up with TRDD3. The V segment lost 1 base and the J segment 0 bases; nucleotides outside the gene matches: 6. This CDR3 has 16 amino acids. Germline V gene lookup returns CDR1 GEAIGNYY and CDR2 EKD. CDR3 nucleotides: TGTGCCTGTGACACGTTACTGGGGGTCGACACCGATAAACTCATCTTT. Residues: CACDTLLGVDTDKLIF.

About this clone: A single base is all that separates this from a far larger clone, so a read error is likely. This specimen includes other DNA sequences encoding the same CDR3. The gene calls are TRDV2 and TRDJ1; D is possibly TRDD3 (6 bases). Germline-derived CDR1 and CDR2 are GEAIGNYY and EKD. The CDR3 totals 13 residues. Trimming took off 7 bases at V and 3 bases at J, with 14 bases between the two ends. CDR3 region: CACQQMGADKLIF. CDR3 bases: TGTGCCTGCCAACAAATGGGGGCCGATAAACTCATCTTT.

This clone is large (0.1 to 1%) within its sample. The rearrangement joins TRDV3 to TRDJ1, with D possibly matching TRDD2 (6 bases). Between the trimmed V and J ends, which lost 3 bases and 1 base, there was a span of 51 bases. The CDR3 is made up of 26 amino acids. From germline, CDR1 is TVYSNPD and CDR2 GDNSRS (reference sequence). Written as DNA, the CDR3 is TGTGCCTTCTGGTTCGGCGACCATCACCAATCTTTTCCTAGTTCGGGGTATCTGAGGCTCACCGATAAACTCATCTTT. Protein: CAFWFGDHHQSFPSSGYLRLTDKLIF.

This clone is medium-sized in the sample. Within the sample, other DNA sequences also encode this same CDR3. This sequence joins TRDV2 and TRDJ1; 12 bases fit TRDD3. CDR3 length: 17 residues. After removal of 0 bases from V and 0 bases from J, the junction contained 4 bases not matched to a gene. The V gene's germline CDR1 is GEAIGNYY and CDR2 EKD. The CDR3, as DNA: TGTGCCTGTGACACCCTGGGGGATACGAAGTACACCGATAAACTCATCTTT. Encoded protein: CACDTLGDTKYTDKLIF.

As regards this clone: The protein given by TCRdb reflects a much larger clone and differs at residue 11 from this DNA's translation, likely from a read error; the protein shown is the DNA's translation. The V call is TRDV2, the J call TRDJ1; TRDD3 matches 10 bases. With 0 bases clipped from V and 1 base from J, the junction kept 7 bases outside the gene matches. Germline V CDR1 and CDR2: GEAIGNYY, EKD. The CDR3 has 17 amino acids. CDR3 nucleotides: TGTGCCTGTGACACCTTAACACTGGGGGATTGCACCGATAAACTCATCTTT. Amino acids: CACDTLTLGDCTDKLIF.

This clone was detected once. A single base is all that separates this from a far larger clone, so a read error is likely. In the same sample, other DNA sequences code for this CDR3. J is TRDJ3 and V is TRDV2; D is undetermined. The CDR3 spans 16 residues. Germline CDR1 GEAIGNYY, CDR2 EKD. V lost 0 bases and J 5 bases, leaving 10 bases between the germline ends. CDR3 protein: CACDTAGNGDTRQMFF. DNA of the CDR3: TGTGCCTGTGACACCGCCGGGAACGGGGACACCCGACAGATGTTTTTC.

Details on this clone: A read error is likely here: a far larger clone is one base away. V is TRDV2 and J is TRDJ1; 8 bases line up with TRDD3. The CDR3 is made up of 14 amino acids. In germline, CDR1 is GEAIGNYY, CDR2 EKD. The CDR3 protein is CAWDMLGDVDKLIF. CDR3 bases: TGTGCCTGGGACATGCTGGGGGACGTCGATAAACTCATCTTT.

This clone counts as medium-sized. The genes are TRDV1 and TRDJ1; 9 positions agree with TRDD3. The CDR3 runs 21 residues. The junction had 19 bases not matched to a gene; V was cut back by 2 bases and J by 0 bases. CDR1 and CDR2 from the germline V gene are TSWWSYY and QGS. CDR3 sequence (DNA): TGTGCTCTTGGGGAATGTTTAAACTCTTTTGTGGGGGATAAGGACACCGATAAACTCATCTTT. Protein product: CALGECLNSFVGDKDTDKLIF.